This entry concerns a single T cell receptor (beta chain). The antigen remains undetermined. The V end was cut by 5 bases, the J end by 6 bases, with 3 bases between. This CDR3 contains 9 residues. CDR1 and CDR2 from the germline V gene are DFQATT and SNEGSKA (reference sequence). The source of the sample is a study of shared clonotypes between healthy human individuals. Measured with immunoSEQ multiplex PCR; TCRdb has only the in-frame clones, and not every one. Here the sample spans more than 200,000 clones, 50% to 80% being singletons. Study-wide results and limits: Sorted-subset sequencing, rarefaction showed, was incomplete despite large depth. Generation probability values for non-shared clonotypes were lower than those for clonotypes shared by all four donors.

Sequencing used memory CD4+ T cells sorted from blood. Subset: CD45RA-negative fraction. V gene TRBV20-1 combines with J gene TRBJ2-3; D unresolved. The source of this sequence is a young man in good health. The CDR3 sequence: CSAPDTQYF. CDR3 nucleotide sequence: TGCAGTGCTCCCGATACGCAGTATTTT.